A single sample gave rise to the 15 T cell receptor beta chains below, sequenced in a study of T cell responses to AZD1222 COVID-19 vaccine. Profiling relied on immunoSEQ multiplex PCR, and the TCRdb table lists in-frame clones only, not all of them. The sample has 86,000 or so clones, roughly 90% seen once. This specimen was peripheral blood, taken on day 0 of AZD1222 vaccination. The receptors come from an adult in good health.

The CDR3 sequence: CASSQELAGVETNTGELFF. In nucleotides, the CDR3 is TGTGCCAGCAGCCAAGAGCTAGCGGGGGTGGAGACGAACACCGGGGAGCTGTTTTTT. This chain uses TRBV3-1 (or the pseudogene TRBV3-2) with TRBJ2-2; 10 bases line up with TRBD2. Germline CDR1 and CDR2: LGHDT and YNNKEL (reference sequence). V shed 0 bases, J shed 0 bases, and the junction held 7 bases outside the gene matches. The CDR3 consists of 19 residues.

The chain is built from TRBV24-1 and TRBJ2-3; 9 bases are shared with TRBD1. The CDR3 is 15 residues long. V shed 6 bases, J shed 7 bases, and the junction held 10 bases outside the gene matches. From germline, CDR1 is KGHDR and CDR2 SFDVKD. The CDR3 region is CATSTGTGNQHTQYF. DNA for the CDR3: TGTGCCACCAGTACCGGGACAGGGAATCAGCATACGCAGTATTTT.

J is TRBJ2-7 and V is TRBV9; D is unresolved. The CDR3 totals 14 residues. V lost 7 bases, J lost 3 bases, and 17 bases lay in between. Per germline, CDR1 SGDLS and CDR2 YYNGEE. The CDR3 sequence: CASGPYYPDYEQYF. The CDR3 nucleotides read TGTGCCAGCGGGCCATACTACCCTGACTACGAGCAGTACTTC.

The V call is TRBV18, the J call TRBJ1-1; D perhaps matches TRBD1 (5 bases). The germline gives CDR1 KGHSH, CDR2 LQKENI. This CDR3 has 14 residues. Trimming took 3 bases from V and 8 from J, leaving 16 bases between them. CDR3 residues: CASSPTASDREAFF. DNA of the CDR3: TGTGCCAGCTCACCGACAGCTTCAGATAGGGAAGCTTTCTTT.

The chain uses TRBV19 and TRBJ1-5; no definite D call. This CDR3 has 15 residues. V lost 5 bases to trimming and J lost 0 bases, with 11 bases between them. Germline V gene lookup returns CDR1 LNHDA and CDR2 SQIVND (reference sequence). The CDR3 DNA is TGTGCCAGTAGTTACGACGGAGATAGCAATCAGCCCCAGCATTTT. Its protein is CASSYDGDSNQPQHF.

This sequence joins TRBV5-1 and TRBJ1-1; TRBD1 matches 9 bases. Germline CDR1 is SGHRS and CDR2 is YFSETQ. Germline trimming cut 4 bases from V and 8 bases from J; bases unmatched to any gene: 9. The CDR3 is 14 amino acids. CDR3 bases: TGCGCCAGCAGCCTATACAGGGGGCCGGAGGAAGCTTTCTTT. The encoded protein is CASSLYRGPEEAFF.

The chain combines TRBV19 with TRBJ2-5; D remains ambiguous. There are 13 residues in the CDR3. Trimming shortened V by 3 bases and J by 5 bases, and 10 bases separated the two germline ends. Germline CDR1 is LNHDA and CDR2 is SQIVND (reference sequence). CDR3 loop: CASSMLGWETQYF. For the CDR3, the DNA is TGTGCCAGTAGTATGTTGGGGTGGGAGACCCAGTACTTC.

The CDR3 sequence: CATHTTNSFSSYEQYF. CDR3 in DNA: TGTGCCACCCACACAACCAATTCTTTTAGCTCCTACGAGCAGTACTTC. The J gene is TRBJ2-7, the V gene TRBV6-4; D unresolved. The length of the CDR3 is 16 residues. With 10 bases removed from V and 0 bases from J, the gap between germline ends came to 22 bases. The germline gives CDR1 MRHNA, CDR2 SNTAGT.

The chain combines TRBV7-8 with TRBJ1-2, with a possible D match to TRBD1 (6 bases). Germline V gene data show CDR1 as SGHVS and CDR2 as FQNEAQ. V was clipped by 5 bases and J by 0 bases, with 13 bases between them. This CDR3 comprises 15 residues. The DNA for the CDR3 is TGTGCCAGCAGCGTACGAGGGGGGACTAACTATGGCTACACCTTC. Its protein is CASSVRGGTNYGYTF.

The V and J genes are TRBV28 and TRBJ1-2; 8 bases line up with TRBD1. The CDR3 sequence is 15 residues long. Germline V gives CDR1 MDHEN, CDR2 SYDVKM. Trimming took 3 bases from V and 3 from J; bases not matched to a gene: 6. In nucleotides, the CDR3 is TGTGCCAGCAGTTTCCAGGGGGCGCCGCACTATGGCTACACCTTC. Translated, it gives CASSFQGAPHYGYTF.

The V gene is TRBV18, the J gene TRBJ1-1, with D uncertain. CDR1 is KGHSH and CDR2 is LQKENI in the germline V gene. This CDR3 region has 15 residues. V was trimmed by 2 bases and J by 5 bases, leaving 15 bases between them. The CDR3 bases are TGTGCCAGCTCACCAGACGTGGTAGGGAATACTGAAGCTTTCTTT. This translates into CASSPDVVGNTEAFF.

The chain links TRBV6-5 to TRBJ2-7, with TRBD1 matching 8 bases. This CDR3 region has 16 residues. The V gene's germline CDR1 is MNHEY and CDR2 SVGAGI. The V segment lost 0 bases and the J segment 0 bases; nucleotides outside the gene matches: 4. The CDR3 here is CASSYSTGQGSYEQYF. Written as DNA, the CDR3 is TGTGCCAGCAGTTACTCGACCGGACAGGGCTCCTACGAGCAGTACTTC.

CDR3 coding DNA: TGTGCCAGTAGTATAATCAGCATGAACACTGAAGCTTTCTTT. Protein sequence: CASSIISMNTEAFF. The chain is built from TRBV19 and TRBJ1-1; D not resolved. V lost 2 bases, J lost 0 bases, and 7 bases lay in between. Germline CDR1 and CDR2: LNHDA and SQIVND (reference sequence). This CDR3 is built from 14 residues.

V is TRBV7-9 and J is TRBJ2-7, with D perhaps matching TRBD2 (6 bases). CDR3 length: 14 residues. V was trimmed by 4 bases and J by 6 bases, leaving 16 bases between them. Germline V CDR1 and CDR2: SEHNR, FQNEAQ (reference sequence). This CDR3 is CASSSAGWATEQYF. The CDR3 coding sequence is TGTGCCAGCAGCTCGGCGGGGTGGGCAACCGAGCAGTACTTC.

The chain employs TRBV12-3 or TRBV12-4 and TRBJ1-5; D possibly corresponds to TRBD1 (6 bases). The V gene lost 5 bases and the J gene lost 6 bases, with 11 bases spanning the gap. This CDR3 is 13 amino acids long. This chain's CDR3 is CASSNRVTQPQHF. CDR3 bases: TGTGCCAGCAGTAACAGGGTCACTCAGCCCCAGCATTTT.